This TCR beta chain was observed in a study of OX40 agonist ivuxolimab in advanced cancers. The data were produced by immunoSEQ multiplex PCR, yet TCRdb's version contains in-frame clones alone and is incomplete. Counted here are roughly 76,000 clones, over 80% occurring once; the ten biggest clones make up over 4.5%. Points from the study as a whole: Low normalized T-cell clonal expansion was additionally recorded for some nonresponders.

About this clone itself: The antigen is not known.

CDR3 length: 16 amino acids. Looked up from germline, CDR1 is SGHTA and CDR2 is FQGNSA. Trimming took 5 bases from V and 6 from J; bases not matched to a gene: 14. Excluded were patients having autoimmune disease history or systemic immunosuppression. The sequence derives from an adult with an advanced solid tumor such as melanoma, head and neck, liver or kidney cancer. The material was CD4+ or CD8+ T cells sorted from blood, obtained in a trial of the OX40 agonist ivuxolimab. This rearrangement joins TRBV7-2 to TRBJ1-2; 8 nucleotides match TRBD1. The CDR3 loop is CASSLNLRGPGHGYTF. The CDR3 DNA is TGTGCCAGCAGCCTAAACCTCAGGGGGCCTGGGCATGGCTACACCTTC.